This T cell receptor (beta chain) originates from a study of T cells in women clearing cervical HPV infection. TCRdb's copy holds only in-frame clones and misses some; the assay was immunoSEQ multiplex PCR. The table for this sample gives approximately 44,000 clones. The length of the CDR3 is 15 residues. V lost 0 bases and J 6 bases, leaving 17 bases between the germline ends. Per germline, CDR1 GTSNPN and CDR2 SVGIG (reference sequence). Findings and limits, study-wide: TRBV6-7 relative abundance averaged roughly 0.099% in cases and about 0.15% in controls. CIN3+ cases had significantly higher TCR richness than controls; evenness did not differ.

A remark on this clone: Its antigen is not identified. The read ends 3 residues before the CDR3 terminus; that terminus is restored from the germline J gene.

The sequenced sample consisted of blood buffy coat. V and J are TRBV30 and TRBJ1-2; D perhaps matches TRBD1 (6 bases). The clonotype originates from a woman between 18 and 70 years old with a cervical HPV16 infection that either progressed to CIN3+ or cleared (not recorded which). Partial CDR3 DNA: TGTGCCTGGAGTGTAAGGACCCAGGGGTCGGATGGC. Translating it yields CAWSVRTQGSDG. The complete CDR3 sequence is CAWSVRTQGSDGYTF.